This entry concerns a single TCR beta chain. What it binds is not known. The sample belongs to a study of graft-versus-host responses after intestinal transplantation. Study overall: Transplantation in recipients was multivisceral, liver-intestinal, or isolated intestinal. Anti-thymocyte globulin served as induction for all recipients, who then took tacrolimus and steroids for about 3 years.

Measured with immunoSEQ multiplex PCR; TCRdb has only the in-frame clones, and not every one. The sample carries 86,000 or so clones, about 90% recorded once. CDR3 size: 15 residues. In germline, CDR1 is MNHEY, CDR2 SVGAGI. Deletions cut 5 bases from V and 4 bases from J, with 14 bases between. The V gene is TRBV6-5, the J gene TRBJ2-2; perhaps TRBD2 as D (6 bases). This material consisted of unstimulated CD8+ T cells sorted from spleen or lymph node cells, taken before intestinal transplant. The TCR sequence derives from a human donor who received an intestinal transplant. Here the CDR3 reads CASSLAGTFTGELFF. Here the CDR3 DNA reads TGTGCCAGCAGTCTAGCCGGGACTTTCACCGGGGAGCTGTTTTTT.